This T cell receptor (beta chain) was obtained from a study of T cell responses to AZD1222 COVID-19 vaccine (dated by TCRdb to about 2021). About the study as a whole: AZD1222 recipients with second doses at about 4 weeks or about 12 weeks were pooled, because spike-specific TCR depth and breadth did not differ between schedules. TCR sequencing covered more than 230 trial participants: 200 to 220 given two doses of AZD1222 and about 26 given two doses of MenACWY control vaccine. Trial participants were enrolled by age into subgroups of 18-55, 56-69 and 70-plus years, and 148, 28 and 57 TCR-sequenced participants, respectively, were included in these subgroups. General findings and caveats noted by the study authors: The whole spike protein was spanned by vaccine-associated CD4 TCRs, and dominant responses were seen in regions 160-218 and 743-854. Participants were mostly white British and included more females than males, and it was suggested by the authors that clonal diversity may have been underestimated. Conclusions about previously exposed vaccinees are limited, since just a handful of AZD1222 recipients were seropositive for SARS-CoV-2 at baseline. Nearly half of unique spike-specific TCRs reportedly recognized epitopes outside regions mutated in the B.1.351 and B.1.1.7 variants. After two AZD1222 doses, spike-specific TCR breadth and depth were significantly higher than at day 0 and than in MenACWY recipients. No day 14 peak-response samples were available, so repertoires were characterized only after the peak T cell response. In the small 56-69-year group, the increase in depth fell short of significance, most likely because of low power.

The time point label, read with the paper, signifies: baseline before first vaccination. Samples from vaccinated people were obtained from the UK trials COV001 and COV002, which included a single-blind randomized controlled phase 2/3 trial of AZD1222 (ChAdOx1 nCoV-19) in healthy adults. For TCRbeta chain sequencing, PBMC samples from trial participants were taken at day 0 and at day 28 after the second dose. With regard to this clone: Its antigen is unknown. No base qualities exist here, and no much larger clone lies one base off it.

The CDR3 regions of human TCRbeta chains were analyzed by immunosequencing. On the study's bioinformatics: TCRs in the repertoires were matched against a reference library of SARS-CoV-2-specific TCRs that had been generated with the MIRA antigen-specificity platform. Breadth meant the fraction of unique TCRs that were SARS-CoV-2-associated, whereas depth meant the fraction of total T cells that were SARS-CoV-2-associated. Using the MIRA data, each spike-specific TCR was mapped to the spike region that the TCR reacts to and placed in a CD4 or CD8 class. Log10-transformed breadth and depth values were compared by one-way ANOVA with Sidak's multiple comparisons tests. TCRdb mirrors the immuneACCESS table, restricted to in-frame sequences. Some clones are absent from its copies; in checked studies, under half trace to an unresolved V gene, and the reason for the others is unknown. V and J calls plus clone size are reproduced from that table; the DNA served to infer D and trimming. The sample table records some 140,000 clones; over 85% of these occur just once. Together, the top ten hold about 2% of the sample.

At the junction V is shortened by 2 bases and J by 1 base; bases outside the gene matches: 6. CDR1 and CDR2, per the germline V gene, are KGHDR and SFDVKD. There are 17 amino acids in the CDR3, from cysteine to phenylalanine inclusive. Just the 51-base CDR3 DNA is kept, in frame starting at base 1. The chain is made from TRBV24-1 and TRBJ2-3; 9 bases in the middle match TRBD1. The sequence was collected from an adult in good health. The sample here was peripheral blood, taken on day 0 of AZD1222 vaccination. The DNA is TGTGCCACCAGTGATTCGGGACAGGGCTGGGGCACAGATACGCAGTATTTT. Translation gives CATSDSGQGWGTDTQYF.